These T cell receptor beta chains were read from a single sample in a study of blood T cell repertoires in COVID-19. Method: immunoSEQ multiplex PCR; TCRdb's copy keeps in-frame clones and lacks some. This table has tens of thousands of clones, over 80% appearing once. What was sequenced was peripheral blood. These receptors came from a man older than 75 with active or convalescent COVID-19. Both conserved end residues are part of each CDR3. The D gene is left open where the match is weak. Size tells how often a clone was seen (once, few, many) or the class of an expanded clone, and some rows leave it out.

clone_size,j_call,d_call,v_call,cdr3_aa,cdr3_nt
-,TRBJ1-1,-,TRBV29-1,CSVLRGTEAFF,TGCAGCGTTTTACGGGGAACTGAAGCTTTCTTT
-,TRBJ2-2,-,TRBV7-2,CASSFHTAGTGELFF,TGTGCCAGCAGCTTTCACACAGCGGGCACCGGGGAGCTGTTTTTT
few,TRBJ2-1,-,TRBV11-2,CASSLTSLVEQFF,TGTGCCAGCAGTTTAACTAGCTTAGTCGAGCAGTTCTTC
-,TRBJ2-1,TRBD1,TRBV9,CASSKGQANEQFF,TGTGCCAGCAGCAAGGGACAGGCGAATGAGCAGTTCTTC
-,TRBJ1-1,TRBD1,TRBV30,CAGGQAGNTEAFF,TGTGCCGGCGGACAGGCGGGGAACACTGAAGCTTTCTTT
once,TRBJ2-7,-,TRBV10-2,CASILTGSQGEQYF,TGCGCCAGCATCCTCACAGGGTCCCAAGGCGAGCAGTACTTC
-,TRBJ2-3,TRBD2,TRBV7-2,CASSLTGGMQYF,TGTGCCAGCAGCTTAACGGGAGGTATGCAGTATTTT
-,TRBJ1-5,TRBD1,TRBV6-1,CASSELTGGFKPQHF,TGTGCCAGCAGTGAACTGACAGGGGGCTTCAAGCCCCAGCATTTT
few,TRBJ2-4,TRBD2,TRBV5-1,CASSPGTSGVAKNIQYF,TGCGCCAGCAGCCCTGGGACTAGCGGGGTGGCCAAAAACATTCAGTACTTC
-,TRBJ2-5,TRBD1,TRBV5-1,CASSYPTGEETQYF,TGCGCCAGCAGCTATCCGACAGGGGAAGAGACCCAGTACTTC
-,TRBJ2-7,-,TRBV5-1,CASSLTDYEQYF,TGCGCCAGCAGCTTGACAGACTACGAGCAGTACTTC
-,TRBJ1-2,TRBD1,TRBV5-6,CASSLFGQGGGSYGYTF,TGTGCCAGCAGCTTGTTTGGACAGGGGGGAGGTAGCTATGGCTACACCTTC
once,TRBJ1-6,-,TRBV4-1,CASSQDLTGLNSPLHF,TGCGCCAGCAGCCAGGATTTGACAGGTCTTAATTCACCCCTCCACTTT
-,TRBJ2-3,-,TRBV1,CTSSQDNRNGGNTDTQYF,TGCACCAGCAGCCAAGATAATAGGAACGGGGGGAACACAGATACGCAGTATTTT
-,TRBJ2-3,TRBD1,TRBV5-1,CASSPGTGDTQYF,TGCGCCAGCAGCCCAGGGACAGGAGATACGCAGTATTTT
-,TRBJ2-1,-,TRBV5-4,CASTKGGTTYNEQFF,TGTGCCAGCACCAAGGGGGGGACTACCTACAATGAGCAGTTCTTC
-,TRBJ2-7,-,TRBV7-2,CASSLAFEGYEQYF,TGTGCCAGCAGCTTAGCCTTTGAGGGCTACGAGCAGTACTTC
-,TRBJ2-7,-,TRBV11-3,CASSLGQPEQYF,TGTGCCAGCAGCTTAGGACAGCCCGAGCAGTACTTC
-,TRBJ2-7,TRBD1,TRBV5-4,CASSIIQGRDHEQYF,TGTGCCAGCAGCATAATACAGGGGCGCGACCACGAGCAGTACTTC
-,TRBJ2-7,TRBD1,TRBV11-2,CASSSRPPYRGEAGYEQYF,TGTGCCAGCAGCTCTAGACCTCCCTACAGGGGAGAAGCCGGCTACGAGCAGTACTTC
once,TRBJ2-5,-,TRBV5-1,CASSLAVGGGLETQYF,TGCGCCAGCAGCTTGGCAGTAGGGGGTGGACTGGAGACCCAGTACTTC
-,TRBJ1-1,-,TRBV27,CASSPLRGTANTEAFF,TGTGCCAGCAGTCCCTTAAGGGGTACCGCGAACACTGAAGCTTTCTTT
-,TRBJ1-1,-,TRBV29-1,CSVQQGLNTEAFF,TGCAGCGTTCAACAGGGTCTGAACACTGAAGCTTTCTTT
-,TRBJ2-2,-,TRBV19,CASSILRAGELFF,TGTGCCAGTAGTATCCTGCGTGCCGGGGAGCTGTTTTTT
-,TRBJ2-7,TRBD2,TRBV5-1,CASSLGLAGVEQYF,TGCGCCAGCAGCTTGGGACTAGCGGGAGTCGAGCAGTACTTC
-,TRBJ2-3,TRBD2,TRBV2,CASSELASGGTDTQYF,TGTGCCAGCAGTGAATTGGCTAGCGGGGGAACAGATACGCAGTATTTT
-,TRBJ1-5,-,TRBV3-1/TRBV3-2,CASSQGSGGGNQPQHF,TGTGCCAGCAGCCAAGGGTCGGGGGGAGGTAATCAGCCCCAGCATTTT
-,TRBJ2-2,TRBD1,TRBV7-9,CASSFVRGTGELFF,TGTGCCAGCAGCTTCGTCAGGGGGACCGGGGAGCTGTTTTTT
-,TRBJ1-6,-,TRBV10-3,CAISEVKGGSPLHF,TGTGCCATCAGTGAGGTAAAGGGAGGTTCACCCCTCCACTTT
-,TRBJ2-3,-,TRBV29-1,CSVVVALATDTQYF,TGCAGCGTTGTGGTAGCGCTAGCTACAGATACGCAGTATTTT
few,TRBJ1-5,TRBD1,TRBV5-1,CASSPWTGIDQPQHF,TGCGCCAGCAGCCCGTGGACAGGGATTGATCAGCCCCAGCATTTT
-,TRBJ1-3,TRBD1,TRBV28,CASRKTQGTGNTIYF,TGTGCCAGCAGAAAAACACAGGGGACTGGAAACACCATATATTTT
-,TRBJ2-2,TRBD1,TRBV19,CASNTGTAHTGELFF,TGTGCCAGTAACACCGGGACAGCACACACCGGGGAGCTGTTTTTT
-,TRBJ2-4,-,TRBV7-2,CASSLSNRANIQYF,TGTGCCAGCAGCTTAAGTAACAGGGCAAACATTCAGTACTTC
-,TRBJ2-1,TRBD1,TRBV25-1,CASSGWDRGHNEQFF,TGTGCCAGCAGTGGGTGGGACAGGGGGCACAATGAGCAGTTCTTC
-,TRBJ2-1,-,TRBV9,CASSPRGYNEQFF,TGTGCCAGCAGCCCGAGAGGATACAATGAGCAGTTCTTC
-,TRBJ1-1,-,TRBV18,CASSPRRLNTEAFF,TGTGCCAGCTCCCCAAGGCGGCTGAACACTGAAGCTTTCTTT
-,TRBJ2-3,TRBD2,TRBV27,CASSFSGIRDTQYF,TGTGCCAGCAGTTTCAGCGGGATAAGAGATACGCAGTATTTT
-,TRBJ1-3,-,TRBV21-1,CASSPRDRGSCSGNTIYF,TGTGCCAGCAGCCCCCGGGACAGGGGGTCATGCTCTGGAAACACCATATATTTT
-,TRBJ2-7,TRBD1,TRBV11-2,CASSTRTGVREQYF,TGTGCCAGCAGCACTCGGACAGGTGTTAGGGAGCAGTACTTC
-,TRBJ1-1,-,TRBV5-1,CASSPEPGRAEAFF,TGCGCCAGCAGCCCTGAACCGGGAAGGGCTGAAGCTTTCTTT
-,TRBJ2-1,-,TRBV9,CASSPRTTRSAYNEQFF,TGTGCCAGCAGCCCAAGGACTACCCGTAGCGCCTACAATGAGCAGTTCTTC
-,TRBJ1-6,-,TRBV5-4,CASSLAPGVNSPLHF,TGTGCCAGCAGCTTAGCCCCAGGGGTAAATTCACCCCTCCACTTT
-,TRBJ2-7,-,TRBV30,CAWSANLWGGGYEQYF,TGTGCCTGGAGTGCGAACCTTTGGGGGGGCGGGTACGAGCAGTACTTC
-,TRBJ2-7,-,TRBV28,CASSYSFGRDYEQYF,TGTGCCAGCAGTTACTCCTTTGGCAGGGACTACGAGCAGTACTTC
-,TRBJ1-6,-,TRBV6-5,CASSYGRQNYNSPLHF,TGTGCCAGCAGTTACGGGCGACAGAATTATAATTCACCCCTCCACTTT
once,TRBJ1-1,-,TRBV11-2,CASKRGWYTEAFF,TGTGCCAGCAAGAGGGGGTGGTACACTGAAGCTTTCTTT
-,TRBJ1-1,-,TRBV5-6,CASCAGPWTAEAFF,TGTGCCTCCTGCGCGGGCCCCTGGACCGCTGAAGCTTTCTTT
-,TRBJ2-1,-,TRBV11-3,CASSFRGGYNEQFF,TGTGCCAGCAGCTTTAGGGGAGGATACAATGAGCAGTTCTTC